Listed below are T cell receptor beta chains from one sample, sequenced in a study of blood T cell repertoires in COVID-19. Clones were read by immunoSEQ multiplex PCR, and TCRdb kept only the in-frame ones, dropping some. This table has roughly 280,000 clones, approximately 91% appearing once. Input material: peripheral blood. These TCRs come from a woman in her twenties or thirties with COVID-19, enrolled during active disease. Each CDR3 is given with its conserved first and last residue.

v_call: TRBV2; j_call: TRBJ2-7; cdr3_aa: CASSEGGPLPYEQYF
v_call: TRBV3-1/TRBV3-2; j_call: TRBJ1-2; cdr3_aa: CASSQGQLYGYTF
v_call: TRBV5-8; j_call: TRBJ2-1; cdr3_aa: CASSLWRERGYNEQFF
v_call: TRBV7-9; j_call: TRBJ2-2; cdr3_aa: CASSWEGSGNTGELFF
v_call: TRBV27; j_call: TRBJ2-3; cdr3_aa: CASSFLLGPSTQYF
v_call: TRBV27; j_call: TRBJ2-3; cdr3_aa: CASSLRTGGPDTQYF
v_call: TRBV24-1; j_call: TRBJ2-5; cdr3_aa: CATARQETQYF
v_call: TRBV7-9; j_call: TRBJ1-4; cdr3_aa: CASSLKSGITATNEKLFF
v_call: TRBV16; j_call: TRBJ1-3; cdr3_aa: CASSQKIGGFGSGNTIYF
v_call: TRBV7-3; j_call: TRBJ2-7; cdr3_aa: CASSSGGLGDEQYF
v_call: TRBV19; j_call: TRBJ2-3; cdr3_aa: CANSDRGECRQYF
v_call: TRBV24-1; j_call: TRBJ1-4; cdr3_aa: CATSSTGAYNEKLFF
v_call: TRBV24-1; j_call: TRBJ1-1; cdr3_aa: CATSDRQGPPMNTEAFF
v_call: TRBV6-5; j_call: TRBJ2-1; cdr3_aa: CASSLSTGGSDEQFF
v_call: TRBV3-1/TRBV3-2; j_call: TRBJ1-4; cdr3_aa: CASSQRGGRNEKLFF
v_call: TRBV2; j_call: TRBJ2-3; cdr3_aa: CASSASGETDTQYF
v_call: TRBV18; j_call: TRBJ2-5; cdr3_aa: CASSPGGGSRETQYF
v_call: TRBV6-5; j_call: TRBJ2-7; cdr3_aa: CASSQVGNPKEQYF
v_call: TRBV28; j_call: TRBJ1-1; cdr3_aa: CASSFRGYTEAFF
v_call: TRBV9; j_call: TRBJ1-6; cdr3_aa: CASSPGQGSPSPLHF
v_call: TRBV15; j_call: TRBJ1-4; cdr3_aa: CATSRGQMNEKLFF
v_call: TRBV27; j_call: TRBJ2-1; cdr3_aa: CASSFPRLAGTPGEQFF
v_call: TRBV2; j_call: TRBJ2-4; cdr3_aa: CASRTTSGAKNIQYF
v_call: TRBV5-3; j_call: TRBJ2-4; cdr3_aa: CARRHLPGQGDTKNIQYF
v_call: TRBV10-3; j_call: TRBJ1-2; cdr3_aa: CAISELNYGYTF
v_call: TRBV5-1; j_call: TRBJ2-1; cdr3_aa: CASSFAGEQFF
v_call: TRBV5-1; j_call: TRBJ2-1; cdr3_aa: CASSARDRGFGEQFF
v_call: TRBV5-1; j_call: TRBJ2-7; cdr3_aa: CASREGAIDEQYF
v_call: TRBV11-3; j_call: TRBJ2-1; cdr3_aa: CASSSRPGGPENEQFF
v_call: TRBV9; j_call: TRBJ1-3; cdr3_aa: CASSPYSGLRSGNTIYF
v_call: TRBV15; j_call: TRBJ2-7; cdr3_aa: CATSRDGTGPYEQYF
v_call: TRBV30; j_call: TRBJ2-2; cdr3_aa: CAWSDRGLRGELFF